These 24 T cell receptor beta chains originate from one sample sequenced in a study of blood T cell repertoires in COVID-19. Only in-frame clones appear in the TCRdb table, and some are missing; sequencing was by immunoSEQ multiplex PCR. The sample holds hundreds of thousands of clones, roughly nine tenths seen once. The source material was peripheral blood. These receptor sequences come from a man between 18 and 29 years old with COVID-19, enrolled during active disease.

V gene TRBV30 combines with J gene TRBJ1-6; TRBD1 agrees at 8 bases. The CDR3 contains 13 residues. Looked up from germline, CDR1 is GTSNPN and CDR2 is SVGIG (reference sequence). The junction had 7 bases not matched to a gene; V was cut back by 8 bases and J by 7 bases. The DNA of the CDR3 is TGTGCCAGGGACAGGAGAATAAATTCACCCCTCCACTTT. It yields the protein CARDRRINSPLHF.

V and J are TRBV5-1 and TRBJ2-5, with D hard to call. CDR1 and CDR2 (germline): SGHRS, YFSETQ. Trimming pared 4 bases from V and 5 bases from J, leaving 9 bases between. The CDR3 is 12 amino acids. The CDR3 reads CASSRSSETQYF. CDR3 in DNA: TGCGCCAGCAGCCGGAGTTCCGAGACCCAGTACTTC. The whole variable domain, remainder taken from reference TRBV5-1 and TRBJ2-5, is KAGVTQTPRYLIKTRGQQVTLSCSPISGHRSVSWYQQTPGQGLQFLFEYFSETQRNKGNFPGRFSGRQFSNSRSEMNVSTLELGDSALYLCASSRSSETQYFGPGTRLLVL.

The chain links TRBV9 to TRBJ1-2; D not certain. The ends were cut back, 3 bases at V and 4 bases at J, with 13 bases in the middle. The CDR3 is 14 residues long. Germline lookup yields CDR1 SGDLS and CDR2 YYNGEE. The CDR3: CASSENSGGYGYTF. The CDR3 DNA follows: TGTGCCAGCAGCGAAAACAGCGGCGGCTATGGCTACACCTTC.

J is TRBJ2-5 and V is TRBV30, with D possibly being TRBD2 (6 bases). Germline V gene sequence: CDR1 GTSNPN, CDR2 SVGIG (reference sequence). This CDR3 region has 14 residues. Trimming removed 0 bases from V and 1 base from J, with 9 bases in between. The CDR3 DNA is TGTGCCTGGAGTGTACGGGGGAGCCAAGAGACCCAGTACTTC. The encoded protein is CAWSVRGSQETQYF.

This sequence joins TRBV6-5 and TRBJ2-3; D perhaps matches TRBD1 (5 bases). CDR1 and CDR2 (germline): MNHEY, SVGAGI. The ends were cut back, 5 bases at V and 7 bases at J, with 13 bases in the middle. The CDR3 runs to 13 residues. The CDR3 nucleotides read TGTGCCAGCAGTCAACAGGTGGGGAATACGCAGTATTTT. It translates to CASSQQVGNTQYF.

In DNA, the CDR3 is TGTGCCAGCAGTCGACAGAACTATGGCTACACCTTC. This codes for CASSRQNYGYTF. The genes are TRBV14 and TRBJ1-2, with D possibly TRBD1 on 5 matching bases. The CDR3 length is 12 residues. The germline V and J ends were trimmed by 6 bases and 2 bases, with 7 bases remaining between them. The germline CDR1 and CDR2 sequences are SGHDN and FVKESK.

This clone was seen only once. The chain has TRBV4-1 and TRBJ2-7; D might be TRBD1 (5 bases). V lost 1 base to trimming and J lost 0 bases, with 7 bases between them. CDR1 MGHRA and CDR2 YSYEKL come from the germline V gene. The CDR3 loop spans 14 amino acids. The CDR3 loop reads CASSQVDSSYEQYF. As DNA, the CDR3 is TGCGCCAGCAGCCAAGTCGACAGCTCCTACGAGCAGTACTTC.

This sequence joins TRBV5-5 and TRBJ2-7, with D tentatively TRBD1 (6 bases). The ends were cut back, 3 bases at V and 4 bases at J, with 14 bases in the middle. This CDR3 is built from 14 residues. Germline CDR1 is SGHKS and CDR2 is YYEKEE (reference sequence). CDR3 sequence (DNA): TGTGCCAGCAGCTCAGGACAGAGCCTATACGAGCAGTACTTC. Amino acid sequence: CASSSGQSLYEQYF.

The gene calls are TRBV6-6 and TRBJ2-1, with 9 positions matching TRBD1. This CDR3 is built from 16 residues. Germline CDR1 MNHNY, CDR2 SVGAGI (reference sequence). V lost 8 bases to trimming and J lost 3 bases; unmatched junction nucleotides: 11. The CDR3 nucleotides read TGTGCCAGCCTGTGGCGGACAGGGGTTGACTACAATGAGCAGTTCTTC. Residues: CASLWRTGVDYNEQFF.

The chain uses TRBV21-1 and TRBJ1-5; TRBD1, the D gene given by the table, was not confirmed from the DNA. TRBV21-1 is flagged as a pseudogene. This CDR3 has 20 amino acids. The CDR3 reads CASSKYQGDRTVVANQPQHF. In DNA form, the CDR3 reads TGTGCCAGCAGCAAATACCAAGGGGACAGAACGGTTGTAGCAAATCAGCCCCAGCATTTT.

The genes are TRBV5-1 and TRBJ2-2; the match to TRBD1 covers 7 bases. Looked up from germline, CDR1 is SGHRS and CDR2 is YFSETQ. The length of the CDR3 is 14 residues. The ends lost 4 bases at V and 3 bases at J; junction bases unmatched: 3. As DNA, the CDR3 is TGCGCCAGCAGCCGACAGGGTCACACCGGGGAGCTGTTTTTT. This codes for CASSRQGHTGELFF.

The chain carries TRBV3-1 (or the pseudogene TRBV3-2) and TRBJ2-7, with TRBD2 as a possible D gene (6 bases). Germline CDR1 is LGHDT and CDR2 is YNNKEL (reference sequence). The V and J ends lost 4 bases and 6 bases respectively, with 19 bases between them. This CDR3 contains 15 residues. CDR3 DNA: TGTGCCAGCAGCCCAGACGGGAGAAGGACGGCCGAGCAGTACTTC. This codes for CASSPDGRRTAEQYF.

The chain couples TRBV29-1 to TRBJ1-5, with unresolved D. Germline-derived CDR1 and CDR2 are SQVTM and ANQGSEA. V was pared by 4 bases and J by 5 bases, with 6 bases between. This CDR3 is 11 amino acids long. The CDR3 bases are TGCAGCGTTGCTTCTTATCAGCCCCAGCATTTT. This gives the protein CSVASYQPQHF.

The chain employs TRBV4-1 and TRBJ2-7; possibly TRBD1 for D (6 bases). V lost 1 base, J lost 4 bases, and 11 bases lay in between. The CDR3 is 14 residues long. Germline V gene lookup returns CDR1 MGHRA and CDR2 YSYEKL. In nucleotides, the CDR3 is TGCGCCAGCAGCCAAGTACAGGGAGAATACGAGCAGTACTTC. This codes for CASSQVQGEYEQYF.

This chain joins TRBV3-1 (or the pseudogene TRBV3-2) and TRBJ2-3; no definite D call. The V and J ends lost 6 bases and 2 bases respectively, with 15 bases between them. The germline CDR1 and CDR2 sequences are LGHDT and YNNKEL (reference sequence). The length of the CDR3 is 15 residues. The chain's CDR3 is CASSPSLRVTDTQYF. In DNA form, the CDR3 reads TGTGCCAGCAGTCCATCTCTCCGGGTCACAGATACGCAGTATTTT.

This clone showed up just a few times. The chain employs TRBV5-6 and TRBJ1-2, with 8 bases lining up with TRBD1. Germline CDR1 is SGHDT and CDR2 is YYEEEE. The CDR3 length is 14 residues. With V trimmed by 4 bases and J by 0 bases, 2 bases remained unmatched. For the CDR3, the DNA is TGTGCCAGCAGCAGGGACAGGTCTAACTATGGCTACACCTTC. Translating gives CASSRDRSNYGYTF.

This CDR3 reads CASSFRWRRGRKTQYF. In nucleotides, the CDR3 is TGTGCCAGCAGCTTTCGTTGGAGGCGGGGGAGGAAGACCCAGTACTTC. V gene TRBV12-1 combines with J gene TRBJ2-5; the D call in the table, TRBD2, was not verified against the DNA. TRBV12-1 is flagged as a pseudogene. The CDR3 contains 16 residues.

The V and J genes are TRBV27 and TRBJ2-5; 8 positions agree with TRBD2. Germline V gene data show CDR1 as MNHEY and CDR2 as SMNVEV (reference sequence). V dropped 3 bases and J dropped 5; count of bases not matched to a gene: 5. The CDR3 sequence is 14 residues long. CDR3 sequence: CASSLVAGWETQYF. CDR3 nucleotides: TGTGCCAGCAGTTTGGTAGCGGGGTGGGAGACCCAGTACTTC.

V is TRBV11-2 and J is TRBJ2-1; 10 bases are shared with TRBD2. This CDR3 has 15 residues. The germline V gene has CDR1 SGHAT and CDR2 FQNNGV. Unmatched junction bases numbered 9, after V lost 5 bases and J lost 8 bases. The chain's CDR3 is CASSPLSGGAHEQFF. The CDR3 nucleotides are TGTGCCAGCAGCCCCCTCAGCGGGGGGGCCCATGAGCAGTTCTTC.

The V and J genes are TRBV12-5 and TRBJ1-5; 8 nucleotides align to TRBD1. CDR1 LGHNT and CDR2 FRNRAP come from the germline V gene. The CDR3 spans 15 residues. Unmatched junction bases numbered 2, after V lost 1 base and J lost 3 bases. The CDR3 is CASGLGTGPNQPQHF. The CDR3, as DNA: TGTGCTAGTGGTTTGGGGACAGGGCCCAATCAGCCCCAGCATTTT.

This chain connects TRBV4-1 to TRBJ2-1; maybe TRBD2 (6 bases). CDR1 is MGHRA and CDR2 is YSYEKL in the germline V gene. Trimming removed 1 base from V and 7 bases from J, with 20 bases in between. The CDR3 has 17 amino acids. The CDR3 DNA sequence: TGCGCCAGCAGCCAAGGCTCGAGAGGCGGGGCGAGGAATGAGCAGTTCTTC. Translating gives CASSQGSRGGARNEQFF.

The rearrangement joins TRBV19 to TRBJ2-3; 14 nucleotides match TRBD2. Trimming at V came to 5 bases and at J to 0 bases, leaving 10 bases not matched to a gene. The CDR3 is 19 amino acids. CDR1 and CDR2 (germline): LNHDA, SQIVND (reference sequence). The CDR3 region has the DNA TGTGCCAGTAGTTCCGGAGGGACTAGCGGGGGTCCCAGCACAGATACGCAGTATTTT. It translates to CASSSGGTSGGPSTDTQYF. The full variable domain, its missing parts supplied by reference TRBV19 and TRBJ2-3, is DGGITQSPKYLFRKEGQNVTLSCEQNLNHDAMYWYRQDPGQGLRLIYYSQIVNDFQKGDIAEGYSVSREKKESFPLTVTSAQKNPTAFYLCASSSGGTSGGPSTDTQYFGPGTRLTVL.

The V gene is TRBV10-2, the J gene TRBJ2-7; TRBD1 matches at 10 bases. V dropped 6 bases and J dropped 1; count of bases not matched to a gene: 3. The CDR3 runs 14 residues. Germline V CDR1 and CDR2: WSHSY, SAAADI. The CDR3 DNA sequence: TGCGCCAGCAGGATGGGACAGGGGTCCTACGAGCAGTACTTC. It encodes CASRMGQGSYEQYF.

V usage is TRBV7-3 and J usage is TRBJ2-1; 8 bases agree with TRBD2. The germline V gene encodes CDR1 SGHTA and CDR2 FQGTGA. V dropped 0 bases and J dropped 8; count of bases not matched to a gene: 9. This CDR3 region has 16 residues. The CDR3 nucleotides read TGTGCCAGCAGCTTAACTCCGGGACTAGTTGCCCATGAGCAGTTCTTC. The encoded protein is CASSLTPGLVAHEQFF.